This T cell receptor beta chain was recorded in a study of shared clonotypes between healthy human individuals. Background on the study: Three plates each covered CD4 naive and memory; CD8 naive two, CD8 memory one.

The CDR3 is 14 residues long. V lost 5 bases to trimming and J lost 4 bases, with 14 bases between them. Germline values: CDR1 SGHTA, CDR2 FQGNSA. Concerning this clone itself: Its target is not known.

Study-wide results and limits: Few donors limited the genetic and exposure-history diversity represented.

Assay execution proceeded at the deep level. For every subset, genomic DNA was evenly distributed across several immunoSEQ plates. Assay: immunoSEQ multiplex PCR; the TCRdb copy retains only in-frame clones and omits some. The sample has approximately 1.5 million clones, approximately 98% seen once. The receptor's source is a young man in good health. The sample comprised naive CD4+ T cells sorted from blood. Stated subset: CD45RA+ positively selected. The chain links TRBV7-2 to TRBJ1-2, with a possible D match to TRBD1 (5 bases). DNA of the CDR3: TGTGCCAGCAGCCCGTCCCGGGGCCGCTATGGCTACACCTTC. Its translation: CASSPSRGRYGYTF.